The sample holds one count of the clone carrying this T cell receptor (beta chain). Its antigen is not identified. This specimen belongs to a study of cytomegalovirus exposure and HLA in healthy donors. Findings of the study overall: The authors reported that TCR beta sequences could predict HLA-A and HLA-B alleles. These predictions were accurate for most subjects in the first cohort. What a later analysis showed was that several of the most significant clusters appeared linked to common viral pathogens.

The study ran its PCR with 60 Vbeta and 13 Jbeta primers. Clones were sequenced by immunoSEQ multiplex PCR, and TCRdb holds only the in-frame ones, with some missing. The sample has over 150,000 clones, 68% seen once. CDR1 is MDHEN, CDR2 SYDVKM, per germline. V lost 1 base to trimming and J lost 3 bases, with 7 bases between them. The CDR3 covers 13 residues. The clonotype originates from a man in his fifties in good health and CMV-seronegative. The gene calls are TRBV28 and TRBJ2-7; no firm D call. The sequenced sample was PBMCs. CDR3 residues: CASSLSRYYEQYF. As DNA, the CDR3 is TGTGCCAGCAGTTTATCTAGATACTACGAGCAGTACTTC.